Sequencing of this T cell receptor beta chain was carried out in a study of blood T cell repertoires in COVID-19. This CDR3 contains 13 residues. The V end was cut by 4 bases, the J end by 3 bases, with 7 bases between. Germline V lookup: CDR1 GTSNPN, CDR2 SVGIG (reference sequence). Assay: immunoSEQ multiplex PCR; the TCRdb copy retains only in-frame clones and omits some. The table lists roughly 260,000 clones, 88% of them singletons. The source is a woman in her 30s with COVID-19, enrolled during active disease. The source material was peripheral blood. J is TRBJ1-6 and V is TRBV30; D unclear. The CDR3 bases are TGTGCCTGGATGCGCGACTATAATTCACCCCTCCACTTT. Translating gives CAWMRDYNSPLHF.